This record looks at one T cell receptor (beta chain) sequence and its context. Its antigen remains undetermined. Per-base qualities were not stored, and no clone one base away is much larger. The entry originates in a study of cytomegalovirus exposure and HLA in healthy donors (dated by TCRdb to 2015 to 2018). About the investigation overall: In an earlier analysis of about 560 of the donors, approximately 300 Gb of sequence data and 100 million or so unique TCR beta sequences from about 180 million T cells were reported. Among 398 genotyped donors of the cohort, an average of approximately 240,000 unique TCR beta nucleotide sequences were sequenced per donor, approximately 20% of them non-productive. Donor age, sex, ethnicity and CMV serostatus were collected together with the repertoire data. The number of typed donors differed by locus: about 629-630 for A, B, C, DRB1 and DQB1; 500 to 550 for DQA1; some 610 for DPA1; and roughly 470 for DPB1. The study used immunosequencing to profile the T cell repertoires of several hundred subjects and linked those repertoires to cytomegalovirus serostatus. The study aimed to test whether signatures of past pathogen exposure could be identified by cataloging public T cell receptors. In the later analysis, no new phenotypic data were used to find candidate immune exposures; instead, reliance was placed on TCR beta sequences and their occurrence across donors. Among the roughly 410 genotyped donors, approximately 82% belonged to the genetic ancestry cluster associated with self-reported Caucasian donors. Besides the first cohort of 666 subjects, a separate validation cohort made up of some 110 different subjects was used. To study patterns of TCR occurrence, a later analysis re-analyzed previously published TCR beta repertoires from several hundred donors and added high-resolution HLA genotyping. Every discovery cohort repertoire had been produced on one sequencing platform. Roughly 5 DR-DQ haplotypes were treated as single units for association and clustering because of strong linkage in the cohort. To predict cytomegalovirus infection status, the study brought together high-throughput TCR immunosequencing, statistical association of individual TCRs with disease status, and machine learning. In a later genetic analysis, genome-wide SNP genotypes for about three fifths of the roughly 670 donors were used, and that subset was treated as a discovery cohort. An early release that covered about 640 HLA-typed donors contained about 290 gigabases of sequencing data and approximately 85 million unique TCR sequences. HLA typing included class I and class II loci at four-digit resolution. In an earlier analysis of 587 of the donors, high-throughput TCR beta sequencing was used to judge whether each TCR beta V gene segment behaved as functional or pseudogenic.

V trim: 6 bases; J trim: 3 bases; unmatched bases: 5. The CDR3 starts with the cysteine, ends with the valine, and has 13 residues. The retained sequence is limited to the CDR3, 39 bases, with the frame set at the first base. Looking up the germline V gene yields CDR1 ENHRY and CDR2 SYGVKD. Results and caveats for the whole study, not just this receptor: According to a later genetic analysis, donors in an Asian-associated ancestry cluster had fewer N-insertions in productive TCRs than the approximately 610-donor mean. Some IMGT-functional V segments, including TRBV6-2 and TRBV6-3, could not be distinguished by the 87-base-pair reads and were therefore excluded. Only TCR beta chains were sequenced in this cohort, and the absence of alpha or paired-chain data limited detectable features. The earlier analysis of 587 of the donors excluded around 17 rarely observed V segments, including chromosome 9 orphons, because counts were too low. A total of about 180 TCR beta chains were listed by the study as associated with cytomegalovirus. A later analysis found that HLA-associated TCR beta chains were more clonally expanded and had lower generation probabilities than equally common non-associated chains. In a later genetic analysis, a missense DCLRE1C variant was associated with V-gene and J-gene trimming of TCR beta chains, and the association was replicated in an independent cohort. A later analysis associated about 18,000 TCR beta sequences with specific HLA alleles at a false discovery rate of 0.05. A few of the identified cytomegalovirus-associated TCR beta chains were confirmed in vitro to be specific for cytomegalovirus antigens. When HLA alleles, especially DR and DQ, strongly co-occurred, TCR associations were difficult to assign to individual alleles. CMV serostatus was the only immune exposure information available for the cohort. A further reported finding was that TCR beta sequences accurately predicted the HLA-A and HLA-B alleles for most subjects in the first cohort. Sequencing depth was assumed to be roughly uniform across donors in the presence/absence analyses, though that assumption may not hold. Because some donors lacked HLA typing at each locus, the association tests relied only on the typed subset. Cytomegalovirus status was reported to be diagnosed by the classifier with high specificity and sensitivity in both the original and validation cohorts. A cluster of highly shared sequence variants was judged likely to represent a technical artifact of the sequencing pipeline. Linkage disequilibrium might explain the correlated functional status among segregating V segments, but an unknown experimental factor could not be excluded. Most TCR sequences were seen in very few donors, while some public TCRs were found in many individuals. It was suggested by the authors that the approach could potentially be generalized to other disease states and immunological phenotypes. Broadly in line with IMGT annotations, most TCR beta V segments showed up in productive rearrangements about 90% or about 30% of the time in an earlier analysis of several hundred of the donors. Several of the top co-occurrence clusters appeared to be linked to parvovirus B19, influenza, CMV and Epstein-Barr virus, according to a later analysis. A later analysis found that TCR association rates varied across HLA loci, with DRB1 alleles showing the most associated TCRs and HLA-C alleles the fewest. In a later analysis, most CMV-associated TCR beta chains were found to appear HLA-restricted, with HLA associations seemingly driven largely by CMV exposure.

In total, fewer than 750 healthy bone marrow donors made up the cohort. At the time of sampling, every cohort member was nominally healthy, though immune exposures that went unrecorded were likely present. The donor was CMV seronegative and was included in the group of 352 seronegative cohort members. Each donor provided a peripheral blood sample, and peripheral blood mononuclear cells were used for TCR beta sequencing. The Qiagen DNeasy Blood Extraction Kit was used to extract genomic DNA from the blood cell samples. Library preparation used the immunoSEQ multiplex PCR assay. The multiplex PCR relied on a mix of 60 forward primers for TCR Vbeta segments and 13 reverse primers for TCR Jbeta segments. The CDR3 region of rearranged TCR beta genes was amplified from genomic DNA with a multiplex PCR assay. The amplified TCR beta libraries were sequenced on the Illumina HiSeq System as 87-base-pair reads. The study's own analysis went as follows. In a later analysis, some 80 million unique TCR beta chains were counted across the 500 to 700 repertoires, and around 10 million of these chains were shared by at least two donors. Raw reads were error-corrected and collapsed into unique sequences with a nearest-neighbor algorithm that merged closely related sequences to remove PCR and sequencing errors. V, D and J gene segments were assigned by aligning CDR3 sequences to IMGT reference sequences. For a sequence to be retained, a match of at least six nucleotides to both a V gene segment and a J gene segment was required. A rearrangement counted as productive if the CDR3 had no stop codons and remained in frame with V and J, and every other rearrangement counted as non-productive. CDR3 was defined by IMGT convention, running from the second conserved V-encoded cysteine to the conserved J-encoded phenylalanine. The earlier analysis of a few hundred of the donors excluded any sequence lacking an unambiguous match to a single V gene segment. An earlier analysis of several hundred of the donors classified V segments as functional when productive rearrangements were above 56.7% and as segregating when the standard deviation between donors was above 5%. A statistical classification framework was developed to diagnose cytomegalovirus status using the catalog of TCR beta chain sequences. V and J gene assignment, in a later analysis, came from comparing TCR nucleotide sequences with IMGT/GENE-DB human TR gene sequences. Using the TCRdist pipeline, a later analysis assigned CDR3 sequences along with most-parsimonious VDJ recombination scenarios. In a later analysis, each TCR beta chain was defined by its CDR3 amino acid sequence together with its V-gene family, and reads without a unique V-gene family were excluded. To address suspected cross-contamination and a sequencing artifact, a later analysis removed over 500 highly shared, low-generation-probability nucleotide sequences. In a later analysis, a clonal expansion index was calculated for each public chain from normalized within-repertoire ranks of inferred template counts. In a later analysis, generation probabilities were computed with a VDJ recombination model fitted to out-of-frame rearrangements, and the resulting probabilities were checked against IGoR. In a later analysis, TCR-TCR, TCR-HLA and TCR-CMV co-occurrence was scored with hypergeometric tests, and a repertoire-size bias correction was applied to TCR pairs. False discovery rates were estimated in a later analysis by permuting HLA or CMV assignments 20 times. In a later analysis, co-occurring TCRs were grouped using DBSCAN, with TCRdist sequence similarity added in when clustering inside HLA-allele-positive subsets. Repertoires with fewer than 30,000 or more than 120,000 public chains were left out of co-occurrence clustering, as were five repertoires with anomalous nucleotide sharing. Drawn from immuneACCESS, this table holds only the in-frame rearrangements with V and J called that TCRdb kept. Clones are partly lost; checked studies trace under half to an unresolved V gene and leave the rest unexplained. That table gives V, J and clone size, and the DNA gave D and trimming. The sample contains some 190,000 clones, roughly 85% of them found a single time. 1% of the sample comes from the top ten.

This TCR came from a boy between 2 and 10 years old in good health and CMV-seronegative. The rearranged segments are TRBV10-3 and TRBJ2-7, with TRBD1 identical over 7 junction bases. The sequenced sample was PBMCs. The DNA sequence is given as TGTGCCATCAGGGCCGGGACAGACTACGAGCAGTACGTC. Its protein reads: CAIRAGTDYEQYV.